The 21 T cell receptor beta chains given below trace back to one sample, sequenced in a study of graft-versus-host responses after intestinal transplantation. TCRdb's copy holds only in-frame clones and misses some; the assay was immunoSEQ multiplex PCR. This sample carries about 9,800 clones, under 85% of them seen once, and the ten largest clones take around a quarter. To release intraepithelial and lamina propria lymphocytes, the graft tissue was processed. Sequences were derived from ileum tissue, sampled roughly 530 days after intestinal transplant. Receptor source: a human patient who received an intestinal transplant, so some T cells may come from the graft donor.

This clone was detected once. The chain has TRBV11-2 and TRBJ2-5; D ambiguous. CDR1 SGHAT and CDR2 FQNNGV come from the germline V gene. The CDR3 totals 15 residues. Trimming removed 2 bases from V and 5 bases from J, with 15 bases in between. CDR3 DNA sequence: TGTGCCAGCAGCTTACCTCCGGCCCTTGAGGAGACCCAGTACTTC. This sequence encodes CASSLPPALEETQYF.

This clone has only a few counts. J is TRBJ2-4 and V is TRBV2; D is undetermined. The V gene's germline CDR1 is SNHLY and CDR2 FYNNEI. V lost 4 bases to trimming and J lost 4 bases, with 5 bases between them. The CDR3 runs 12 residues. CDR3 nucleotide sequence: TGTGCCAGCAGTGGGGGAAAAAACATTCAGTACTTC. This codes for CASSGGKNIQYF.

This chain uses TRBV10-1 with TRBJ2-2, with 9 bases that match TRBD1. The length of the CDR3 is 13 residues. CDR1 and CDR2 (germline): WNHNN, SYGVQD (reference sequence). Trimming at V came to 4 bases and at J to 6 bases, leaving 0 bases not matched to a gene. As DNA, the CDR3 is TGCGCCAGCAGTGGACAGGGGGCCGGGGAGCTGTTTTTT. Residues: CASSGQGAGELFF.

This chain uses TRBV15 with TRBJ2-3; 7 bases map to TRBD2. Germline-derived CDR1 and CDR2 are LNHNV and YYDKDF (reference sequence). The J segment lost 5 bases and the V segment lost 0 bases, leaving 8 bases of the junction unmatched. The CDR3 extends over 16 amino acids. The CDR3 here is CATSREGGYGKDTQYF. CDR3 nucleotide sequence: TGTGCCACCAGCAGAGAGGGGGGGTATGGTAAAGATACGCAGTATTTT.

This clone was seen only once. CDR3 amino acids: CASCAGSLNTEAFF. In DNA, the CDR3 is TGCGCCAGCTGCGCAGGGAGTCTGAACACTGAAGCTTTCTTT. J is TRBJ1-1 and V is TRBV5-1; TRBD1 might be the D (5 bases). V gave up 7 bases and J gave up 0 bases, with 13 bases separating them. CDR3 length: 14 residues. From germline, CDR1 is SGHRS and CDR2 YFSETQ.

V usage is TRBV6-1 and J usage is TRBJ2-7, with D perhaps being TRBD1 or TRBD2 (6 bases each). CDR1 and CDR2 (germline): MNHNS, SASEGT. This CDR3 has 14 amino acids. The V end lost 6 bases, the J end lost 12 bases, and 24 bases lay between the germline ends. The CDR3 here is CASSAGIRVGGGYF. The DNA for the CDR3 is TGTGCCAGCAGCGCAGGGATTAGAGTCGGAGGGGGGTACTTC.

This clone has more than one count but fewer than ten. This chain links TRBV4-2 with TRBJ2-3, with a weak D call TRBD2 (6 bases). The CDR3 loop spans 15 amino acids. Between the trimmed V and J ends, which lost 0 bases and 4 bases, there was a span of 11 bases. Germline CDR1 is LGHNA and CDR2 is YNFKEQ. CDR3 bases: TGTGCCAGCAGCCAAGAGATCGGGAGCCCAGATACGCAGTATTTT. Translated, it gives CASSQEIGSPDTQYF.

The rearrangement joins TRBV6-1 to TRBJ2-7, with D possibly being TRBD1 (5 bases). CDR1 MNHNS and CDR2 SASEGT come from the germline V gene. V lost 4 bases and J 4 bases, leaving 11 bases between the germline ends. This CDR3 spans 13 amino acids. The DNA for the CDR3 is TGTGCCAGCAGTGCCCGACAGCCATACGAGCAGTACTTC. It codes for CASSARQPYEQYF.

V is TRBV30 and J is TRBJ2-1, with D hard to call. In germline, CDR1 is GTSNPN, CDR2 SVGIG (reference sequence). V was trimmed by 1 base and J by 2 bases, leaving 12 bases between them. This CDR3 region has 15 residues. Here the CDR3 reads CAWSDGVVPYNEQFF. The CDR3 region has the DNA TGTGCCTGGAGTGATGGCGTCGTTCCCTACAATGAGCAGTTCTTC.

The CDR3 loop is CASSSITGLAGVNEQFF. DNA for the CDR3: TGTGCCAGCAGTTCGATAACGGGACTAGCGGGAGTAAATGAGCAGTTCTTC. The V call is TRBV28, the J call TRBJ2-1; 14 positions agree with TRBD2. Germline loops: CDR1 MDHEN, CDR2 SYDVKM. V shed 4 bases and J 7 bases; nucleotides not matched to a gene: 9. This CDR3 is 17 amino acids long.

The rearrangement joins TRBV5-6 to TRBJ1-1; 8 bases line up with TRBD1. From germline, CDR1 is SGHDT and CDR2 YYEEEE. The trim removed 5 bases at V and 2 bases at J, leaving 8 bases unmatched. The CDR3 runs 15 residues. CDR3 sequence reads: CASSFQTGGNTEAFF. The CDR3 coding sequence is TGTGCCAGCAGTTTCCAAACAGGGGGAAACACTGAAGCTTTCTTT.

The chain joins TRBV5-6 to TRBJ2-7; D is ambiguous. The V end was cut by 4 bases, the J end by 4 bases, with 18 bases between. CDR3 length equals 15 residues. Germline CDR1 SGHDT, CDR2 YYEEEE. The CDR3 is CASSLYVPPPYEQYF. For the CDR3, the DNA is TGTGCCAGCAGCCTATATGTTCCCCCCCCTTACGAGCAGTACTTC.

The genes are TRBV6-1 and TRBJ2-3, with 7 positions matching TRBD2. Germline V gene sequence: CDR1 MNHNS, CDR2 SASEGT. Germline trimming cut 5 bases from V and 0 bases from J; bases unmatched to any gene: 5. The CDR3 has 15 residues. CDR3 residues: CASSPGGVSTDTQYF. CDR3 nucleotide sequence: TGTGCCAGCAGTCCTGGGGGGGTCAGCACAGATACGCAGTATTTT.

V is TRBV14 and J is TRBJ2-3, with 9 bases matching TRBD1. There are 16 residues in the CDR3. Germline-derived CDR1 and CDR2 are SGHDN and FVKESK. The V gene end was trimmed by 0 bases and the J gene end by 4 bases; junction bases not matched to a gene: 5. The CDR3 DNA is TGTGCCAGCAGCCAAGATGCTACAGGGGGCGCAGATACGCAGTATTTT. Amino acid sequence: CASSQDATGGADTQYF.

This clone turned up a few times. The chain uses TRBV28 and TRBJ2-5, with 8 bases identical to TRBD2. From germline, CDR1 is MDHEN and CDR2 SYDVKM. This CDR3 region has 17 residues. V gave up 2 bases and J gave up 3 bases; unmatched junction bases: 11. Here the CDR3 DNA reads TGTGCCAGCAGTTTAGGCGGGGGGCGGGAGGAGGAAGAGACCCAGTACTTC. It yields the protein CASSLGGGREEEETQYF.

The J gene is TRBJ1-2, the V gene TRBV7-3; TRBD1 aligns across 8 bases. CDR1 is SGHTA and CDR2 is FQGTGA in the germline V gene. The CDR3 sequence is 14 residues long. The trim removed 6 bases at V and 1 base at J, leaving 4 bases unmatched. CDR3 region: CASSPTGVNYGYTF. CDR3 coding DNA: TGTGCCAGCAGTCCGACAGGGGTTAACTATGGCTACACCTTC.

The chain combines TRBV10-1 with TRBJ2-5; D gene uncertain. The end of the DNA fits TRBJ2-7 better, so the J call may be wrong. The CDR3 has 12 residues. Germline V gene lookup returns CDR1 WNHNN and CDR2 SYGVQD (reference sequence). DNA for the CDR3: TGCGCCAGCTCAACGTCCTCCTACGAGCAGTACTTC. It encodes CASSTSSYEQYF.

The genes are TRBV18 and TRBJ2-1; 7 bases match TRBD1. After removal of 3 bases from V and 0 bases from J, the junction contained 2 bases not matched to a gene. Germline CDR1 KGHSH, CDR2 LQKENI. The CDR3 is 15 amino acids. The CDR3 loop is CASSPDRSSYNEQFF. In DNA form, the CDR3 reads TGTGCCAGCTCACCGGACAGGAGCTCCTACAATGAGCAGTTCTTC.

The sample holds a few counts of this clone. The CDR3 nucleotides read TGTGCCAGTAGCGGGGTCAGGGGGTTCTCTGGGGCCAACGTCCTGACTTTC. Translated, it gives CASSGVRGFSGANVLTF. V usage is TRBV19 and J usage is TRBJ2-6; 7 positions agree with TRBD1. Germline lookup yields CDR1 LNHDA and CDR2 SQIVND (reference sequence). V was clipped by 6 bases and J by 0 bases; unmatched bases: 8. This CDR3 region has 17 residues.

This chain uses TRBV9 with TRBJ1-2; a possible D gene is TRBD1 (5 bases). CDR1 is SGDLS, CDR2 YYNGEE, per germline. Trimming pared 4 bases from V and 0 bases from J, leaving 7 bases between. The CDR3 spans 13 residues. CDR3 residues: CASSWTTNYGYTF. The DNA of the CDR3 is TGTGCCAGCAGCTGGACAACTAACTATGGCTACACCTTC.

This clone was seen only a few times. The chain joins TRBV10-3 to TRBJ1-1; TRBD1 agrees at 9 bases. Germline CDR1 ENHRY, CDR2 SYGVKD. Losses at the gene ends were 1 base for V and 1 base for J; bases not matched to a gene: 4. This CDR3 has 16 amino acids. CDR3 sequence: CAISEFDRGTNTEAFF. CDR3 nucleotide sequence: TGTGCCATCAGTGAGTTCGACAGGGGGACGAACACTGAAGCTTTCTTT.